The 2 T cell receptor beta chains listed next were all sequenced from one sample in a study of cytotoxic CD8 clonotypes in ibrutinib-treated CLL. TCRdb's copy holds only in-frame clones and misses some; the assay was immunoSEQ multiplex PCR. The sample records over 65,000 clones, around 75% being singletons. The material sequenced was PBMCs, taken after 12 months of ibrutinib treatment. These receptors came from a human donor with chronic lymphocytic leukemia.

The chain joins TRBV7-3 to TRBJ2-3; D gene uncertain. The CDR3 spans 14 residues. Per the germline V gene, CDR1 is SGHTA and CDR2 is FQGTGA. The V and J ends lost 5 bases and 6 bases respectively, with 15 bases between them. The CDR3 loop reads CASSPQGPGDTQYF. The CDR3 nucleotides read TGTGCCAGCAGCCCCCAAGGACCAGGCGATACGCAGTATTTT.

V usage is TRBV6-1 and J usage is TRBJ1-5, with 8 bases lining up with TRBD1. Trimming cost V 0 bases and J 1 base; bases outside gene matches: 5. The germline gives CDR1 MNHNS, CDR2 SASEGT. The CDR3 has 17 amino acids. CDR3 amino acids: CASSEAVWTGSNQPQHF. CDR3 in DNA: TGTGCCAGCAGTGAAGCTGTTTGGACAGGGAGCAATCAGCCCCAGCATTTT.